This entry is about one TCR beta chain. Per the germline V gene, CDR1 is SGHTA and CDR2 is FQGTGA. The CDR3 has 13 residues. V lost 4 bases, J lost 4 bases, and 10 bases lay in between. One entry per CDR3 protein results from TCRdb running MiXCR on the 5' RACE reads. Of 340,000 or so distinct CDR3 sequences in the sample, over 10% were seen once. This entry belongs to a study of T-cell memory formation after mild COVID-19. Sequenced material: PBMCs or a T cell subset sorted from them (not recorded which). The sequence was obtained from a man aged 18 to 30 who had mild COVID-19 (a few samples of this study predate the infection). Cell type and time point are not known. The chain employs TRBV7-3 and TRBJ1-2; D gene unclear. CDR3 region: CASSSGPAYGYTF. The CDR3 DNA reads as TGTGCCAGCAGCTCCGGACCTGCCTATGGCTACACCTTC.